This TCR beta chain was documented in a study of CXCR3-negative and CXCR3-positive naive CD8 T cells. Study-wide findings and caveats: Partial loss of CXCR3 expression followed cryopreservation; most assays used fresh PBMCs. Surface CD5 was comparable between naive subsets; TCR strength was inferred from TRB CDR3 properties. Memory cells differed in TRBV-TRBJ usage, but naive CXCR3-negative and CXCR3-positive cells had similar usage.

Of note for this clonotype: Its antigen is not known.

5' RACE with UMI labels generated the TRB cDNA libraries. TCRdb re-analyzed the 5' RACE reads; it lists each CDR3 protein once, without DNA. This repertoire includes tens of thousands of distinct CDR3 sequences. CDR1 MDHEN and CDR2 SYDVKM come from the germline V gene. There are 14 residues in the CDR3. The clonotype comes from a human donor in good health. Some clones in this sample may be carry-over from other donors' samples. The specimen sequenced was memory CD8+ T cells from blood. The chain couples TRBV28 to TRBJ1-5; TCRdb reports TRBD1, a call that lacks DNA to check it against. The CDR3 sequence: CAISSGHSNQPQHF.